The 17 T cell receptor beta chains below all came from one sample that was sequenced in a study of OX40 agonist ivuxolimab in advanced cancers. Profiling relied on immunoSEQ multiplex PCR, and the TCRdb table lists in-frame clones only, not all of them. This table holds about 26,000 clones, 85% to 90% found once. Sequencing used CD4+ or CD8+ T cells sorted from blood, obtained in a trial of the OX40 agonist ivuxolimab. The receptors derive from an adult with an advanced solid tumor such as melanoma, head and neck, liver or kidney cancer.

This clone is classed as medium-sized. V is TRBV7-9 and J is TRBJ1-2; D gene uncertain. Germline V gives CDR1 SEHNR, CDR2 FQNEAQ (reference sequence). V gave up 3 bases and J gave up 4 bases, with 9 bases separating them. The CDR3 loop spans 13 amino acids. Written as DNA, the CDR3 is TGTGCCAGCAGCTTCGACGGGTTCTATGGCTACACCTTC. Residues: CASSFDGFYGYTF.

The rearrangement joins TRBV29-1 to TRBJ2-1; D is unclear. The germline V and J ends were trimmed by 1 base and 0 bases, with 10 bases remaining between them. The germline V gene encodes CDR1 SQVTM and CDR2 ANQGSEA. The CDR3 loop spans 15 amino acids. The CDR3 protein is CSVEGLPSSYNEQFF. The CDR3 nucleotides read TGCAGCGTTGAAGGACTCCCGAGCTCCTACAATGAGCAGTTCTTC.

V gene TRBV5-6 combines with J gene TRBJ2-1, with TRBD2 matching 11 bases. Germline lookup yields CDR1 SGHDT and CDR2 YYEEEE. The CDR3 has 14 amino acids. V gave up 0 bases and J gave up 7 bases; unmatched junction bases: 0. This CDR3 reads CASSLGLAGNEQFF. For the CDR3, the DNA is TGTGCCAGCAGCTTGGGACTAGCGGGGAATGAGCAGTTCTTC.

The V and J genes are TRBV6-6 and TRBJ2-7, with D possibly matching TRBD1 (6 bases). The V end was cut by 4 bases, the J end by 3 bases, with 19 bases between. The CDR3 has 16 amino acids. In germline, CDR1 is MNHNY, CDR2 SVGAGI (reference sequence). The CDR3 nucleotides are TGTGCCAGCAGTTCCTACAGGGTAACTTTAGGCTACGAGCAGTACTTC. This gives the protein CASSSYRVTLGYEQYF.

V is TRBV7-8 and J is TRBJ2-7; tentative D call: TRBD1 (6 bases). The CDR3 extends over 14 amino acids. V lost 4 bases and J 3 bases, leaving 13 bases between the germline ends. CDR1 and CDR2 from the germline V gene are SGHVS and FQNEAQ. The DNA for the CDR3 is TGTGCCAGCAGCTGGCAGGGGCTAGGCTACGAGCAGTACTTC. Encoded protein: CASSWQGLGYEQYF.

This clone was picked up a small number of times. The rearrangement uses TRBV28 and TRBJ1-5; maybe TRBD1 (5 bases). The V and J ends lost 6 bases and 5 bases respectively, with 14 bases between them. The germline CDR1 and CDR2 sequences are MDHEN and SYDVKM. This CDR3 comprises 14 residues. This CDR3 reads CASSLLRGYQPQHF. CDR3 DNA sequence: TGTGCCAGCAGCCTCCTCCGGGGGTATCAGCCCCAGCATTTT.

The chain carries TRBV29-1 and TRBJ1-3; 8 nucleotides match TRBD1. The V gene end was trimmed by 7 bases and the J gene end by 4 bases; junction bases not matched to a gene: 9. The germline gives CDR1 SQVTM, CDR2 ANQGSEA. The CDR3 spans 14 residues. CDR3 sequence: CSGATGGRGNTIYF. As DNA, the CDR3 is TGCAGCGGTGCAACAGGGGGTAGGGGAAACACCATATATTTT. Variable domain in full (rest from reference TRBV29-1 and TRBJ1-3): SAVISQKPSRDICQRGTSLTIQCQVDSQVTMMFWYRQQPGQSLTLIATANQGSEATYESGFVIDKFPISRPNLTFSTLTVSNMSPEDSSIYLCSGATGGRGNTIYFGEGSWLTVV.

This clone was counted once. V gene TRBV28 combines with J gene TRBJ2-7, with D possibly TRBD2 on 6 matching bases. CDR3 length: 16 residues. Trimming pared 1 base from V and 0 bases from J, leaving 13 bases between. Germline V gene data show CDR1 as MDHEN and CDR2 as SYDVKM. The CDR3 here is CASSLFSGGISYEQYF. In nucleotides, the CDR3 is TGTGCCAGCAGTTTATTCAGTGGGGGGATCTCCTACGAGCAGTACTTC.

The rearrangement joins TRBV19 to TRBJ2-7, with 13 positions matching TRBD2. This CDR3 has 15 residues. Germline V gene lookup returns CDR1 LNHDA and CDR2 SQIVND (reference sequence). Trimming took 4 bases from V and 6 from J; bases not matched to a gene: 6. CDR3 sequence reads: CASSTGLAGEGEQYF. The CDR3 nucleotides read TGTGCCAGTAGTACTGGACTAGCGGGAGAAGGCGAGCAGTACTTC. Based on the CDR3 plus reference TRBV19 and TRBJ2-7, the full variable domain is DGGITQSPKYLFRKEGQNVTLSCEQNLNHDAMYWYRQDPGQGLRLIYYSQIVNDFQKGDIAEGYSVSREKKESFPLTVTSAQKNPTAFYLCASSTGLAGEGEQYFGPGTRLTVT.

The chain is built from TRBV10-3 and TRBJ2-1, with D possibly TRBD2 on 6 matching bases. V was cut by 3 bases and J by 0 bases, with 18 bases left in between. CDR3 length: 18 residues. Germline CDR1 is ENHRY and CDR2 is SYGVKD. This CDR3 is CAISDQGGAQSSYNEQFF. Here the CDR3 DNA reads TGTGCCATCAGTGACCAGGGCGGGGCGCAGAGCTCCTACAATGAGCAGTTCTTC.

The chain employs TRBV5-1 and TRBJ2-1; tentatively, D is TRBD2 (5 bases). In germline, CDR1 is SGHRS, CDR2 YFSETQ. This CDR3 is 15 amino acids long. Trimming removed 2 bases from V and 4 bases from J, with 13 bases in between. The CDR3 reads CASSFGVLGYNEQFF. CDR3 sequence (DNA): TGCGCCAGCAGCTTCGGGGTATTGGGGTACAATGAGCAGTTCTTC.

This chain joins TRBV11-2 and TRBJ2-7, with 8 bases fitting TRBD1. In germline, CDR1 is SGHAT, CDR2 FQNNGV. The CDR3 runs to 15 residues. V gave up 4 bases and J gave up 2 bases; unmatched junction bases: 7. The CDR3 sequence is CASSYLTTGAYEQYF. The DNA of the CDR3 is TGTGCCAGCAGCTATCTAACGACAGGGGCCTACGAGCAGTACTTC.

The rearrangement joins TRBV6-5 to TRBJ2-5; 7 bases are a match to TRBD2. This CDR3 is 15 amino acids long. V lost 4 bases to trimming and J lost 2 bases; unmatched junction nucleotides: 7. Germline CDR1 is MNHEY and CDR2 is SVGAGI. The CDR3 nucleotides are TGTGCCAGCAGTTTCAACGCGGGGGTACAAGAGACCCAGTACTTC. Translated: CASSFNAGVQETQYF.

The rearrangement uses TRBV5-1 and TRBJ2-7, with TRBD1 identical over 9 bases. This CDR3 has 15 residues. Germline trimming cut 0 bases from V and 4 bases from J; bases unmatched to any gene: 5. Germline V gene lookup returns CDR1 SGHRS and CDR2 YFSETQ. As DNA, the CDR3 is TGCGCCAGCAGCTTGGTCGGGACAGGGCAATACGAGCAGTACTTC. Amino acids: CASSLVGTGQYEQYF.

The J gene is TRBJ2-3, the V gene TRBV7-6; D is perhaps TRBD2 (5 bases). This CDR3 has 13 residues. The germline V gene encodes CDR1 SGHVS and CDR2 FNYEAQ. V was cut by 0 bases and J by 9 bases, with 10 bases left in between. The CDR3 DNA is TGTGCCAGCAGCTTAGCTCTGGGAGAGACGCAGTATTTT. This sequence encodes CASSLALGETQYF.

The chain employs TRBV14 and TRBJ1-4, with D hard to call. There are 14 residues in the CDR3. CDR1 and CDR2 from the germline V gene are SGHDN and FVKESK. With 2 bases removed from V and 8 bases from J, the gap between germline ends came to 12 bases. The CDR3 DNA follows: TGTGCCAGCAGCCAACAAGCCTCGGTGGAAAAACTGTTTTTT. This sequence encodes CASSQQASVEKLFF.

The rearrangement joins TRBV2 to TRBJ2-7, with 8 bases lining up with TRBD1. In germline, CDR1 is SNHLY, CDR2 FYNNEI. Unmatched junction bases numbered 4, after V lost 6 bases and J lost 0 bases. The CDR3 totals 14 residues. The DNA for the CDR3 is TGTGCCAGCAGCGGGGACAGGAGCTCCTACGAGCAGTACTTC. This translates into CASSGDRSSYEQYF.